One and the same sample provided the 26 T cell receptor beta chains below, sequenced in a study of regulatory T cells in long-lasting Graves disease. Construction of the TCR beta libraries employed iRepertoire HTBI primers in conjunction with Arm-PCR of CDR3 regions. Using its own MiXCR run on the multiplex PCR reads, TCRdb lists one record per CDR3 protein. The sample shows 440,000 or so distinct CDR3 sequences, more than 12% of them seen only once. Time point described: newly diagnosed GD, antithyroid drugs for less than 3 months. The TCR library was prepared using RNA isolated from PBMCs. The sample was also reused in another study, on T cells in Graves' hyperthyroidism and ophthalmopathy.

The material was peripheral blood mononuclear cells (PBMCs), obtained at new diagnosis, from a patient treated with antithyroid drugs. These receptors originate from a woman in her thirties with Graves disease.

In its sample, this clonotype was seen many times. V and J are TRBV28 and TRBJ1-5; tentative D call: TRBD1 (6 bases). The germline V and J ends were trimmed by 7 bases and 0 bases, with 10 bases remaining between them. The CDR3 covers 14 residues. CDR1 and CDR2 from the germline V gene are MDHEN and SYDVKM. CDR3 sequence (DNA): TGTGCCAGCAAGCCGGACAGTAGCAATCAGCCCCAGCATTTT. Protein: CASKPDSSNQPQHF. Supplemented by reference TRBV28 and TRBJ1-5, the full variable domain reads DVKVTQSSRYLVKRTGEKVFLECVQDMDHENMFWYRQDPGLGLRLIYFSYDVKMKEKGDIPEGYSVSREKKERFSLILESASTNQTSMYLCASKPDSSNQPQHFGDGTRLSIL.

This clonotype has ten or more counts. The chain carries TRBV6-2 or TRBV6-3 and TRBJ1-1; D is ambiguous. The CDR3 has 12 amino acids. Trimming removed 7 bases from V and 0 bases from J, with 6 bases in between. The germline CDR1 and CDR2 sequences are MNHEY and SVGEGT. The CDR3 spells CASTGLNTEAFF. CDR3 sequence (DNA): TGTGCCAGCACAGGTTTGAACACTGAAGCTTTCTTT.

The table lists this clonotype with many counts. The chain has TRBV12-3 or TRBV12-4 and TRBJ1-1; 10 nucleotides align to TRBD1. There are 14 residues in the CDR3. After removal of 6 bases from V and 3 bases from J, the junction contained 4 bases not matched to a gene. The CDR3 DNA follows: TGTGCCAGCAGAGCCGGGACAGGGGACACTGAAGCTTTCTTT. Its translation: CASRAGTGDTEAFF.

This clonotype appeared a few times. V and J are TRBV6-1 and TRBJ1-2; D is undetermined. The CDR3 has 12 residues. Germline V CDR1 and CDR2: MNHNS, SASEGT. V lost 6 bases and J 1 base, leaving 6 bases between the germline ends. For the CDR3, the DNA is TGTGCCAGCAGGCCCGATAACTATGGCTACACCTTC. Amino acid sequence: CASRPDNYGYTF.

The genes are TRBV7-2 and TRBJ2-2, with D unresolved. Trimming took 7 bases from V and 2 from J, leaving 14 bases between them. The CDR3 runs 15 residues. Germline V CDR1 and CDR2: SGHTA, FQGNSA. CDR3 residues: CASTLQPDNTGELFF. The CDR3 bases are TGTGCCAGCACCCTACAGCCCGACAACACCGGGGAGCTGTTTTTT.

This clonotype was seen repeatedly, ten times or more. The CDR3 sequence is CATSDSGRTGELFF. CDR3 nucleotide sequence: TGTGCCACCAGTGATTCGGGTCGCACCGGGGAGCTGTTTTTT. V is TRBV24-1 and J is TRBJ2-2; no definite D call. This CDR3 region has 14 residues. Trimming pared 2 bases from V and 4 bases from J, leaving 7 bases between. Looked up from germline, CDR1 is KGHDR and CDR2 is SFDVKD.

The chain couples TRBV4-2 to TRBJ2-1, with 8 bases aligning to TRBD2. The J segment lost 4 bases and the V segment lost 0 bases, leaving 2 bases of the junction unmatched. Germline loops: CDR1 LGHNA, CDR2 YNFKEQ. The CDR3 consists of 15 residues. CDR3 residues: CASSQELAGYNEQFF. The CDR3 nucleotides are TGTGCCAGCAGCCAAGAGTTAGCGGGATACAATGAGCAGTTCTTC.

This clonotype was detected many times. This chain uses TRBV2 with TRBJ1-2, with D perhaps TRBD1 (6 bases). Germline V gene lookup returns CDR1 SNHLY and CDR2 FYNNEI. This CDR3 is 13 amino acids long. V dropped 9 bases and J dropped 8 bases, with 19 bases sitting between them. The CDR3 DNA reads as TGTGCCAGACGCAACGGACAGACGGAGGGCTACACCTTC. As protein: CARRNGQTEGYTF.

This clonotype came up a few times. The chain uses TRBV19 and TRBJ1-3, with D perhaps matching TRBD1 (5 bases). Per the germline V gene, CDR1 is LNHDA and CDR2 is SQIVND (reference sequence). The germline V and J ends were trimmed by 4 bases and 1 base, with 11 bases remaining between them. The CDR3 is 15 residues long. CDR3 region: CASSTQGRSGNTIYF. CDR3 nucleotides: TGTGCCAGTAGTACCCAGGGACGGTCTGGAAACACCATATATTTT.

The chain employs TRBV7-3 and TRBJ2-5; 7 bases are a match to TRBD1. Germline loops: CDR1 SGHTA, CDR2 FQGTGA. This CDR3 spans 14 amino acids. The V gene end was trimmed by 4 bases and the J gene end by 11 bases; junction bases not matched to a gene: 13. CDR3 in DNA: TGTGCCAGCAGCTATCGACAGGGAGAGGGTGAGCAGTACTTC. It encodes CASSYRQGEGEQYF.

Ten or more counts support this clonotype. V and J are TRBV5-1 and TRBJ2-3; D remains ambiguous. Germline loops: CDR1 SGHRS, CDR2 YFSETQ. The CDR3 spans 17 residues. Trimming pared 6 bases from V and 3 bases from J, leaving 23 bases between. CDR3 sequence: CASTAPTGRPGTDTQYF. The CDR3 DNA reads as TGCGCCAGCACAGCCCCTACCGGACGTCCTGGTACAGATACGCAGTATTTT.

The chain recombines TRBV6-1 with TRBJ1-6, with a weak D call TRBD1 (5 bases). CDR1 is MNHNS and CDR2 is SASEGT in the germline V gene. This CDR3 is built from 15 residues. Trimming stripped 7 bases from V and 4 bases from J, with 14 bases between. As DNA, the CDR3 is TGTGCCAGCAACGCAAACAGGCAATATAATTCACCCCTCCACTTT. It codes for CASNANRQYNSPLHF.

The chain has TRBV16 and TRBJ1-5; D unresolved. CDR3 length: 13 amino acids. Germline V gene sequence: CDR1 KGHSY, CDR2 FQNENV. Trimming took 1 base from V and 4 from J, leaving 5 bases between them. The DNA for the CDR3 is TGTGCCAGCAGCCAATATCTAAATCAGCCCCAGCATTTT. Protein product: CASSQYLNQPQHF.

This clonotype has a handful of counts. CDR3 sequence reads: CASTSWGVGSYGYTF. CDR3 sequence (DNA): TGTGCCAGCACCTCTTGGGGGGTTGGGAGCTATGGCTACACCTTC. The chain recombines TRBV6-1 with TRBJ1-2; a possible D gene is TRBD1 (5 bases). Germline V CDR1 and CDR2: MNHNS, SASEGT. The CDR3 covers 15 residues. V dropped 7 bases and J dropped 4 bases, with 19 bases sitting between them.

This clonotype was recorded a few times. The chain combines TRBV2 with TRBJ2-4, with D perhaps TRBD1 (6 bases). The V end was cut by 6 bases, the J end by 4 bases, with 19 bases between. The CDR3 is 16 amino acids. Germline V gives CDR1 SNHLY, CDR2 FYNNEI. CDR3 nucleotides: TGTGCCAGCAGCGGTGACAGGAAGGTTATGAAAAACATTCAGTACTTC. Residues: CASSGDRKVMKNIQYF.

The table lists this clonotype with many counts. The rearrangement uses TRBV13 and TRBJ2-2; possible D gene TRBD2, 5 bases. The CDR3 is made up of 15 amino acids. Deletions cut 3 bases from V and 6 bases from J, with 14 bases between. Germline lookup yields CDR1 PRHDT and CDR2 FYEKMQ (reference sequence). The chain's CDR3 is CASSFGLLAAGELFF. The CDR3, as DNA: TGTGCCAGCAGCTTTGGACTCCTAGCAGCCGGGGAGCTGTTTTTT. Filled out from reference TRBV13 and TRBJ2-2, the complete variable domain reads AAGVIQSPRHLIKEKRETATLKCYPIPRHDTVYWYQQGPGQDPQFLISFYEKMQSDKGSIPDRFSAQQFSDYHSELNMSSLELGDSALYFCASSFGLLAAGELFFGEGSRLTVL.

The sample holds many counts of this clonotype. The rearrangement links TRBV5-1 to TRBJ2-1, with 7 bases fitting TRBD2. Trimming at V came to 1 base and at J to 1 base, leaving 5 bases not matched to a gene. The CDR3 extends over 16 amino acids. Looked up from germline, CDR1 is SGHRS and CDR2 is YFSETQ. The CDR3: CASSLWGGSSYNEQFF. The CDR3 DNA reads TGCGCCAGCAGCTTGTGGGGCGGGAGTTCCTACAATGAGCAGTTCTTC.

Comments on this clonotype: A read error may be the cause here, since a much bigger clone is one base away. The CDR3: CASSLSIAGGYGQYF. Here the CDR3 DNA reads TGTGCCAGCAGCTTATCAATAGCGGGAGGCTACGGGCAGTACTTC. V and J are TRBV11-2 and TRBJ2-7; the match to TRBD2 covers 10 bases. The length of the CDR3 is 15 residues. In germline, CDR1 is SGHAT, CDR2 FQNNGV.

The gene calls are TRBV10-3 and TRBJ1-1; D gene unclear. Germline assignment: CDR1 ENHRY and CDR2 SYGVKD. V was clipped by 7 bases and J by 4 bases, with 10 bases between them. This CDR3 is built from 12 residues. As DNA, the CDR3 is TGTGCCATCAAAAGATCTGGCACTGAAGCTTTCTTT. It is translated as CAIKRSGTEAFF.

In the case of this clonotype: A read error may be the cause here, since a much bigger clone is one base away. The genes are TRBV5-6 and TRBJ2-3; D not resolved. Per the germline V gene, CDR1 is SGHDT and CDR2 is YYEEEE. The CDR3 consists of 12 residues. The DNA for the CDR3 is TGTGCCAGCAGCTTGAAGGTGGATACGCATTATTTT. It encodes CASSLKVDTHYF. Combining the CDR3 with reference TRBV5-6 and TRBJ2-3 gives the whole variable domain DAGVTQSPTHLIKTRGQQVTLRCSPKSGHDTVSWYQQALGQGPQFIFQYYEEEERQRGNFPDRFSGHQFPNYSSELNVNALLLGDSALYLCASSLKVDTHYFGPGTRLTVL.

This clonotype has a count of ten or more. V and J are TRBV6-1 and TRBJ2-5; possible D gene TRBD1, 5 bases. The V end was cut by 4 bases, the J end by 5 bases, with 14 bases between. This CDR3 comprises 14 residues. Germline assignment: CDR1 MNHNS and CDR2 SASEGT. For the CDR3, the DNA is TGTGCCAGCAGTGTGGACACCCGGTGGGAGACCCAGTACTTC. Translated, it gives CASSVDTRWETQYF.

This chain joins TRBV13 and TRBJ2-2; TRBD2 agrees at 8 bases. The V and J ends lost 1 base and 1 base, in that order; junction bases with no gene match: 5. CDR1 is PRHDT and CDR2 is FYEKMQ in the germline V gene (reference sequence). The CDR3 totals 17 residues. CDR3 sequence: CASSLDRAGGNTGELFF. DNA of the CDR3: TGTGCCAGCAGCTTAGACCGGGCGGGGGGGAACACCGGGGAGCTGTTTTTT.

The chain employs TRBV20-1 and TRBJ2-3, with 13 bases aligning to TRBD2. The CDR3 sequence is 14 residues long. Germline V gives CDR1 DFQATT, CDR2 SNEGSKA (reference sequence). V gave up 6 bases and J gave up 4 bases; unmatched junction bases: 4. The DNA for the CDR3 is TGCAGTGCGAGGACTAGCGGGAGAGCAGATACGCAGTATTTT. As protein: CSARTSGRADTQYF.

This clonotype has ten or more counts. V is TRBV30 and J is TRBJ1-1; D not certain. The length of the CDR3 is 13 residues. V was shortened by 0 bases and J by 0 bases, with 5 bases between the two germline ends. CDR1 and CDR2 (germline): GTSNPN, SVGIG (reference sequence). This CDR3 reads CAWSVRLNTEAFF. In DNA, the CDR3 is TGTGCCTGGAGTGTAAGGCTGAACACTGAAGCTTTCTTT.

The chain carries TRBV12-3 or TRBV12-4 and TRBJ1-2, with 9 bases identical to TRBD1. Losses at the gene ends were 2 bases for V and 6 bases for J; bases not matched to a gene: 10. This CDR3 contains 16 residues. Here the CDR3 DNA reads TGTGCCAGCAGTTTAACCGGGACAGGGCTGGTGGATGGCTACACCTTC. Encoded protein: CASSLTGTGLVDGYTF.

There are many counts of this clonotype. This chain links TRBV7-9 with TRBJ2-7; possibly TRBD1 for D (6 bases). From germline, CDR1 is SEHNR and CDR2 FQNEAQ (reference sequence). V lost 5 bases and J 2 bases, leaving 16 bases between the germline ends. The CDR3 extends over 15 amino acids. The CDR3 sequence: CASSPSSDRPYEQYF. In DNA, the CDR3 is TGTGCCAGCAGCCCCTCCTCGGACAGACCCTACGAGCAGTACTTC.